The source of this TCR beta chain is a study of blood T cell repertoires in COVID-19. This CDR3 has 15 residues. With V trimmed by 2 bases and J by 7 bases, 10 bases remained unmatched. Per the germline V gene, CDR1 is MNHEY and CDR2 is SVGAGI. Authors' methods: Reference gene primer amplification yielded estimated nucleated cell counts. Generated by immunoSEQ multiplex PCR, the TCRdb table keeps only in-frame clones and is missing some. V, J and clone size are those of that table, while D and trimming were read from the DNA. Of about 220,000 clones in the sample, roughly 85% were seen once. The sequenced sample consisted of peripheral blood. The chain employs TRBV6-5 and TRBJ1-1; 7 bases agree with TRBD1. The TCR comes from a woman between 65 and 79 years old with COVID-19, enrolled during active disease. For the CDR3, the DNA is TGTGCCAGCAGTTACGCTTTCGGGCAGGGGGGTGAAGCTTTCTTT. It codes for CASSYAFGQGGEAFF.